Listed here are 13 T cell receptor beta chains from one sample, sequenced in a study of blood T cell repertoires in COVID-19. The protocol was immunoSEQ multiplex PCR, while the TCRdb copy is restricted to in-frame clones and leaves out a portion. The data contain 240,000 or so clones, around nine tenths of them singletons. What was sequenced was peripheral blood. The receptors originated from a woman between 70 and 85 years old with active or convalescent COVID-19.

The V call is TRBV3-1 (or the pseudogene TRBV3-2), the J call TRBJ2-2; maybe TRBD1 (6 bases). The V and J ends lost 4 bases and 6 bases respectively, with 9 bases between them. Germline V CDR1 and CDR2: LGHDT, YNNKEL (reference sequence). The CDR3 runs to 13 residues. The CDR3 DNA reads TGTGCCAGCAGCCCAGGGGTGGCCGGGGAGCTGTTTTTT. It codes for CASSPGVAGELFF.

CDR3 coding DNA: TGTGCTAGTGGTTTTGCCGTTCGGGACAGGGGCTCCTACGAGCAGTACTTC. It encodes CASGFAVRDRGSYEQYF. The chain couples TRBV12-5 to TRBJ2-7; 10 bases fit TRBD1. Germline loops: CDR1 LGHNT, CDR2 FRNRAP. This CDR3 region has 17 residues. Trimming took 3 bases from V and 0 from J; bases not matched to a gene: 8.

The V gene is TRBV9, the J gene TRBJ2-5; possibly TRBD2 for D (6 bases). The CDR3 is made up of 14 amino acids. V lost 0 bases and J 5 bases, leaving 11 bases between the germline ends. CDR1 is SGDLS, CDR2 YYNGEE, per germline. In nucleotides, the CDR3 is TGTGCCAGCAGCGTAGAGGGACTCAGGGAGACCCAGTACTTC. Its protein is CASSVEGLRETQYF. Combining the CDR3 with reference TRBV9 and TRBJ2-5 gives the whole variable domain DSGVTQTPKHLITATGQRVTLRCSPRSGDLSVYWYQQSLDQGLQFLIQYYNGEERAKGNILERFSAQQFPDLHSELNLSSLELGDSALYFCASSVEGLRETQYFGPGTRLLVL.

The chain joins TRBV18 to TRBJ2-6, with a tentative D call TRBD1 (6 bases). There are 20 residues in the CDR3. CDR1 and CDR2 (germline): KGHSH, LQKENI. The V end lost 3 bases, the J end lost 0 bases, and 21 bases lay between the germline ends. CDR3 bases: TGTGCCAGCTCACCCAGCATCGTGGGACACCTCTTCTCTGGGGCCAACGTCCTGACTTTC. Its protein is CASSPSIVGHLFSGANVLTF.

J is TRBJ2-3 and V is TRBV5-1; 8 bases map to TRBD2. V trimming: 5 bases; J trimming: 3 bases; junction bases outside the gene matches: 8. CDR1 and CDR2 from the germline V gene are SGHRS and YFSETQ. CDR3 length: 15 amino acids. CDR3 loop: CASRRRSGGTDTQYF. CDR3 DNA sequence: TGCGCCAGCAGAAGGCGGAGCGGGGGAACAGATACGCAGTATTTT.

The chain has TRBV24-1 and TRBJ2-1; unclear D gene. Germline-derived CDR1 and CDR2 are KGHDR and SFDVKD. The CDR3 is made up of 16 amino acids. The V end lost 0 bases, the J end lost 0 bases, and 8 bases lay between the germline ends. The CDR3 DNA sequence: TGTGCCACCAGTGATTTGAGGAGCAGCTCCTACAATGAGCAGTTCTTC. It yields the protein CATSDLRSSSYNEQFF.

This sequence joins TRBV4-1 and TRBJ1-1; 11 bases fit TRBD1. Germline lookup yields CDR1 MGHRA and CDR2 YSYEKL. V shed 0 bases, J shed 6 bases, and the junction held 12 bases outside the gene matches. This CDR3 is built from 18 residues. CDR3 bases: TGCGCCAGCAGCCAAGATGGGGTTTTTGGGACAGGGGGTTCTGAAGCTTTCTTT. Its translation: CASSQDGVFGTGGSEAFF.

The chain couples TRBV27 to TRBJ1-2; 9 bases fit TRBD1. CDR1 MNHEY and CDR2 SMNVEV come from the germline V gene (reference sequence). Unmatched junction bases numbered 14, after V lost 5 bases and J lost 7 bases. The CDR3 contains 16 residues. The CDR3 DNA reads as TGTGCCAGCAGTGCCGAACAGGGGGCGGTTTTTAGTGGCTACACCTTC. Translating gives CASSAEQGAVFSGYTF.

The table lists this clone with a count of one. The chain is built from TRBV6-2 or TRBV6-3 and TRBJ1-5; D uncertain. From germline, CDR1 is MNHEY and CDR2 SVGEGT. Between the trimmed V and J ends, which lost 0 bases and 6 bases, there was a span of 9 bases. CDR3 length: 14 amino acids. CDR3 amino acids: CASSYSPGRQPQHF. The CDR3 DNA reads TGTGCCAGCAGTTACTCGCCGGGTCGTCAGCCCCAGCATTTT.

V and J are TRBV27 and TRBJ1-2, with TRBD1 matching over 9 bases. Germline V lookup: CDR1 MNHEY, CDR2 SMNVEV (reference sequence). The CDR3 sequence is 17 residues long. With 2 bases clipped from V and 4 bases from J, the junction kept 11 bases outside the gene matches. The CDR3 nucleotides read TGTGCCAGCAGTTTACTCCTCTCGGGACAGGGACCCTATGGCTACACCTTC. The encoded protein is CASSLLLSGQGPYGYTF.

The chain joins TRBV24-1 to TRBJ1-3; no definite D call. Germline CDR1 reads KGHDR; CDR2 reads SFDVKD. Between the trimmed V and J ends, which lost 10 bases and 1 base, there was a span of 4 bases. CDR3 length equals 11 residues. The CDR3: CATESGNTIYF. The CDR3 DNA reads TGTGCCACAGAGTCTGGAAACACCATATATTTT.

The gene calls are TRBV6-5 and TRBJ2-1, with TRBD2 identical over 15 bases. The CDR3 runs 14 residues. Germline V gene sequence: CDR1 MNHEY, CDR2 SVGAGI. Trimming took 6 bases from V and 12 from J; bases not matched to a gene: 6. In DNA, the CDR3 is TGTGCCAGCAGCCGAACGGGACTAGCGGGGGGGCAGTTCTTC. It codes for CASSRTGLAGGQFF.

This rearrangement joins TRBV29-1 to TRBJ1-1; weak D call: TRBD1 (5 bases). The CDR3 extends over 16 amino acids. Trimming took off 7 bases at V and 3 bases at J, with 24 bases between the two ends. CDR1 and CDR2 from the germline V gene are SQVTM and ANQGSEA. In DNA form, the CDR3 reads TGCAGCGCTTTGGACTACCAGGCGGGGCGGGACACTGAAGCTTTCTTT. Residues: CSALDYQAGRDTEAFF.